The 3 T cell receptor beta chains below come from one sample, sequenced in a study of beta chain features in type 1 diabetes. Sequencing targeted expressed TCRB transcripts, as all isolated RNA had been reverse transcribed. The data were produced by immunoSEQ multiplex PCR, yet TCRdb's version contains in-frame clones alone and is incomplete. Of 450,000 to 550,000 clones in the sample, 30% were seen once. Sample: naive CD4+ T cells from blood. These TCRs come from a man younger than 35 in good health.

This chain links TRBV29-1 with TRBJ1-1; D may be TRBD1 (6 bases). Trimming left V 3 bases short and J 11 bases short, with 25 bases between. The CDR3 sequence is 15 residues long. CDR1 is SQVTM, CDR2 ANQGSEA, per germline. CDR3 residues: CSVEPPDRFLRDAFF. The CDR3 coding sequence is TGCAGCGTTGAGCCGCCAGACAGGTTCCTCCGGGACGCTTTCTTT.

The CDR3 bases are TGTGCCAGCAGCGGGACAGGGGGATACAATGAGCAGTTCTTC. It encodes CASSGTGGYNEQFF. The chain is built from TRBV7-8 and TRBJ2-1; 11 bases are a match to TRBD1. V lost 5 bases to trimming and J lost 4 bases; unmatched junction nucleotides: 1. The length of the CDR3 is 14 residues. The germline V gene encodes CDR1 SGHVS and CDR2 FQNEAQ.

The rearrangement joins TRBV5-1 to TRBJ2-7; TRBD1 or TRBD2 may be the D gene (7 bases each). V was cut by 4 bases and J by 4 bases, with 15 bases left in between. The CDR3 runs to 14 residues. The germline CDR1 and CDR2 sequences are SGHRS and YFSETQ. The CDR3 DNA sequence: TGCGCCAGCAGCAGCGGGACAGCAACTTACGAGCAGTACTTC. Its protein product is CASSSGTATYEQYF.